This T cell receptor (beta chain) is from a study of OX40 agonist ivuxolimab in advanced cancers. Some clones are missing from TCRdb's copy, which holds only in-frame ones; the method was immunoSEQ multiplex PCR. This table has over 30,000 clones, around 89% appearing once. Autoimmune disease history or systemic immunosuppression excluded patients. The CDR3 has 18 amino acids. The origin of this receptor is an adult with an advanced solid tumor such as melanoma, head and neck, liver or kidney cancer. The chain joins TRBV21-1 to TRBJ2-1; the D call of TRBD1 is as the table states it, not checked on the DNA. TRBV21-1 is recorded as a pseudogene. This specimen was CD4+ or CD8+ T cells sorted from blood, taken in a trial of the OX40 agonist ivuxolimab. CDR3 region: CASSKEGVRTVTHNEQFF. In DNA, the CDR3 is TGTGCCAGCAGCAAAGAAGGAGTCCGGACAGTAACCCACAATGAGCAGTTCTTC.